The clone carrying this T cell receptor beta chain was seen a handful of times. Its matching antigen is unknown. The library tagged individual cDNA molecules with unique molecular identifiers. MiXCR, applied by TCRdb to the RACE reads, yields one record per CDR3 protein. The table records 350,000 to 400,000 distinct CDR3 sequences, roughly 5% of them present only once. The time point denotes: pre-sensitization, week 0. Treatment indicated: therapeutic diphenylcyclopropenone sensitization with weekly scalp DPC. Germline lookup yields CDR1 MNHNS and CDR2 SASEGT. The CDR3 has 13 residues. V was pared by 6 bases and J by 7 bases, with 6 bases of the junction left unmatched. This record comes from a study of human T cells and chemical hapten exposure. The study's findings and limits: In the PT1 data, expanded TCR counts showed a positive correlation with patch test score.

The sequence was obtained from a woman between 45 and 65 years old with alopecia areata. Some clones in this sample may be carry-over from other donors' samples. The sample was whole blood, taken in connection with sensitization to the hapten diphenylcyclopropenone (DPC). This chain uses TRBV6-1 with TRBJ1-5; 7 positions match TRBD1. CDR3 sequence reads: CASSPQGWQPQHF. CDR3 DNA: TGTGCCAGCAGCCCACAGGGGTGGCAGCCCCAGCATTTT.